This TCR beta chain was sequenced in a study of shared clonotypes between healthy human individuals. Per the germline V gene, CDR1 is MNHEY and CDR2 is SVGAGI. V dropped 0 bases and J dropped 5; count of bases not matched to a gene: 7. The CDR3 covers 16 residues. Terminally differentiated effector memory CD45RA+ cells were left out of the naive CD8 fraction, which was CD45RO-negative and positively selected for CCR7. On sorted subsets, replicate PCRs used 200 to 250 ng DNA, or 25,000 to 35,000 T cell genomes. Profiling relied on immunoSEQ multiplex PCR, and the TCRdb table lists in-frame clones only, not all of them. Here the sample spans about 2.1 million clones, approximately 92% being singletons.

Input material: naive CD8+ T cells from PBMCs. The rearrangement links TRBV6-5 to TRBJ2-3, with 8 nucleotides matching TRBD2. The sequence came from a man aged 18 to 30 in good health. Some clones in this sample may be carry-over from other donors' samples. The DNA for the CDR3 is TGTGCCAGCAGTTACTCCAGCGGGAGTCAGGGAGATACGCAGTATTTT. It translates to CASSYSSGSQGDTQYF.